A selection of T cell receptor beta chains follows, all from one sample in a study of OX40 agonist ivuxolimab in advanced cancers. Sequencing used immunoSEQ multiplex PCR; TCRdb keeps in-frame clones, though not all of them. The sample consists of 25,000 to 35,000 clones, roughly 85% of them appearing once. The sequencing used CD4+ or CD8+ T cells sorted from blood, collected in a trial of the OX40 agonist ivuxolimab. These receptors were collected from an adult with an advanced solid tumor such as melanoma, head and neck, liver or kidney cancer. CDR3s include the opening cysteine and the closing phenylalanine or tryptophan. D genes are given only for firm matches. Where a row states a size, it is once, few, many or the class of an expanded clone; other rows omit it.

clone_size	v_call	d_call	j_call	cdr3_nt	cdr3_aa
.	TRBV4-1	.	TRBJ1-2	TGCGCCAGCAGCCAAGAGTGGCAACCCAACTATGGCTACACCTTC	CASSQEWQPNYGYTF
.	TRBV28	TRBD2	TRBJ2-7	TGTGCCAGCAGGCCGGGGGGGGGCTCCTACGAGCAGTACTTC	CASRPGGGSYEQYF
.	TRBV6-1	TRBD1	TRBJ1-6	TGTGCCAGCACCGGACAGGGCTTTTATAATTCACCCCTCCACTTT	CASTGQGFYNSPLHF
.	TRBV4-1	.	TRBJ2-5	TGCGCCAGCAGCCAAGGGGAATGGGGATCGGAGACCCAGTACTTC	CASSQGEWGSETQYF
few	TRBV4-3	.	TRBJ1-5	TGCGCCAGCAGCCAAGATAGGGCTCTAGCGCAGCCCCAGCATTTT	CASSQDRALAQPQHF
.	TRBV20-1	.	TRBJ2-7	TGCAGTGCTTCTGACTACGAGCAGTACTTC	CSASDYEQYF
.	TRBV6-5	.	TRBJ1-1	TGTGCCAGCAGCCCGTTAACAGGAACTGAAGCTTTCTTT	CASSPLTGTEAFF
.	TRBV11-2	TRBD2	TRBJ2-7	TGTGCCAGCAGCCCGGGACTAGCGGGCAACGAGCAGTACTTC	CASSPGLAGNEQYF
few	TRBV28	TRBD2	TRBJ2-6	TGTGCCAGCAGTTTAGGGACTAGCGGGGGTGGGGCCAACGTCCTGACTTTC	CASSLGTSGGGANVLTF
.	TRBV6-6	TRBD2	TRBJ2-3	TGTGCCAGCACCCGGAGCGGGGGGGCGGTCACAGATACGCAGTATTTT	CASTRSGGAVTDTQYF
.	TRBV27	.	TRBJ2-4	TGTGCCAGCAGTTTAAGTCTTGGACACGGCAGGGGAAACATTCAGTACTTC	CASSLSLGHGRGNIQYF